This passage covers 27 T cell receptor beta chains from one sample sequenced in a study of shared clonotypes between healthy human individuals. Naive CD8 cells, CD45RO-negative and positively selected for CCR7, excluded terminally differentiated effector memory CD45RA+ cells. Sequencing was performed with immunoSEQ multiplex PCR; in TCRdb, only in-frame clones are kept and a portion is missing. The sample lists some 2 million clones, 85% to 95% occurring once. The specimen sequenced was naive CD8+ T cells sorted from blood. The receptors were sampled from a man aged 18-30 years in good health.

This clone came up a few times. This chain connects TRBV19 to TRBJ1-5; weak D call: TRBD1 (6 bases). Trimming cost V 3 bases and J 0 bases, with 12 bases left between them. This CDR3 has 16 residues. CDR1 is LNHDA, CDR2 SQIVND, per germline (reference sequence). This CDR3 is CASSIWEGDSNQPQHF. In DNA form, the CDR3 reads TGTGCCAGTAGTATTTGGGAGGGGGATAGCAATCAGCCCCAGCATTTT.

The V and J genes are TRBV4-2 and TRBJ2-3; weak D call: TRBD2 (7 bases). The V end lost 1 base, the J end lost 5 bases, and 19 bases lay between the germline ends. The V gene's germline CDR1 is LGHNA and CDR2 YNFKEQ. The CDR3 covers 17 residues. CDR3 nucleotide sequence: TGTGCCAGCAGCCAAGTGATAATTTGGGGGGGGCGAGATACGCAGTATTTT. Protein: CASSQVIIWGGRDTQYF.

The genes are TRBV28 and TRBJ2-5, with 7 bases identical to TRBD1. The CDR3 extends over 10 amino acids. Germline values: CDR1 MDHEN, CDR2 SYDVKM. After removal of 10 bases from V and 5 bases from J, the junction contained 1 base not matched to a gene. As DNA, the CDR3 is TGTGCCATCAGGGGGGAGACCCAGTACTTC. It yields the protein CAIRGETQYF.

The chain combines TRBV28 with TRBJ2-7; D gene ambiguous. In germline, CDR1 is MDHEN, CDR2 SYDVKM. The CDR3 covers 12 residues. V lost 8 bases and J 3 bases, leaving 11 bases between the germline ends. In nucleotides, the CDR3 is TGTGCCAGCGGTTCCCCTTTCTACGAGCAGTACTTC. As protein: CASGSPFYEQYF.

CDR3 amino acids: CASSVGRGALRWPQHF. The DNA for the CDR3 is TGTGCCAGCAGCGTGGGGCGGGGGGCGCTCAGGTGGCCCCAGCATTTT. The V call is TRBV7-9, the J call TRBJ1-5, with D tentatively TRBD1 (6 bases). CDR1 and CDR2 from the germline V gene are SEHNR and FQNEAQ (reference sequence). The CDR3 extends over 16 amino acids. The V end was cut by 5 bases, the J end by 9 bases, with 23 bases between.

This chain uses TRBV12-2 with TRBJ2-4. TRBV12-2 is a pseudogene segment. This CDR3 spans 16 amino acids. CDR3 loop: CASRLVSMIAKNIQYF. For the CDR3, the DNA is TGTGCAAGTCGCTTAGTATCGATGATAGCCAAAAACATTCAGTACTTC.

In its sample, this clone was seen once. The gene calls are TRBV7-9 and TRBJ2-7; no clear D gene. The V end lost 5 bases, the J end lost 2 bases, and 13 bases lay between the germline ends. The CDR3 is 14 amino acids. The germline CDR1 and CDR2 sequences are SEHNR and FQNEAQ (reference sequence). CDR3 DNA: TGTGCCAGCAGCCCTACTGTGCTAGCCTACGAGCAGTACTTC. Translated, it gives CASSPTVLAYEQYF. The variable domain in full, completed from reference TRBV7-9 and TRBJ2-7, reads DTGVSQNPRHKITKRGQNVTFRCDPISEHNRLYWYRQTLGQGPEFLTYFQNEAQLEKSRLLSDRFSAERPKGSFSTLEIQRTEQGDSAMYLCASSPTVLAYEQYFGPGTRLTVT.

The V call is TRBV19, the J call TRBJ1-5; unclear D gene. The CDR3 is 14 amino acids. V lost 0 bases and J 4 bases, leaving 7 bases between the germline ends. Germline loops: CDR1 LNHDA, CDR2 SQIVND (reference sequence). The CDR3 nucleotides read TGTGCCAGTAGTATAGATGCCCGGAATCAGCCCCAGCATTTT. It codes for CASSIDARNQPQHF.

CDR3 in amino acids: CASSYADTNYGYTF. Written as DNA, the CDR3 is TGTGCCAGCAGTTACGCGGACACTAACTATGGCTACACCTTC. This chain joins TRBV6-6 and TRBJ1-2, with D perhaps matching TRBD1 (5 bases). Trimming took off 2 bases at V and 0 bases at J, with 7 bases between the two ends. The germline CDR1 and CDR2 sequences are MNHNY and SVGAGI (reference sequence). The CDR3 is made up of 14 amino acids.

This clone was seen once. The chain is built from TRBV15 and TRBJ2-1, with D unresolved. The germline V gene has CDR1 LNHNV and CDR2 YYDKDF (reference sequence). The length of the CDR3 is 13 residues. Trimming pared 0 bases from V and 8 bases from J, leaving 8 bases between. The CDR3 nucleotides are TGTGCCACCAGCAGAGATCCCATCGATGAGCAGTTCTTC. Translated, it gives CATSRDPIDEQFF.

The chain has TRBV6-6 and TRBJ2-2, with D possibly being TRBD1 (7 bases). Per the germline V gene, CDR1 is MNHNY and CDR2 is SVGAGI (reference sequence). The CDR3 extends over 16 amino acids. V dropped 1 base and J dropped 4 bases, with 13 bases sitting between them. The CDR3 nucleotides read TGTGCCAGCAGTTACTTGGCAGGGGGGATCACCGGGGAGCTGTTTTTT. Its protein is CASSYLAGGITGELFF.

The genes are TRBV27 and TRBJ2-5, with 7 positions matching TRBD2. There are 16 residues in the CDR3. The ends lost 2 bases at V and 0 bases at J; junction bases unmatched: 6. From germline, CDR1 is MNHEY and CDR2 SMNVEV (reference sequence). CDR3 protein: CASSLASGEYQETQYF. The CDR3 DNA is TGTGCCAGCAGTTTAGCCAGCGGGGAGTACCAAGAGACCCAGTACTTC.

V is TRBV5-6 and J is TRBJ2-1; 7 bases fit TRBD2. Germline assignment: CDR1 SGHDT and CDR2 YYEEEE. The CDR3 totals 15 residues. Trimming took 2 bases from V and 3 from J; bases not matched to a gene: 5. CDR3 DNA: TGTGCCAGCAGCTTCTCTAGCGGACACTACAATGAGCAGTTCTTC. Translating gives CASSFSSGHYNEQFF.

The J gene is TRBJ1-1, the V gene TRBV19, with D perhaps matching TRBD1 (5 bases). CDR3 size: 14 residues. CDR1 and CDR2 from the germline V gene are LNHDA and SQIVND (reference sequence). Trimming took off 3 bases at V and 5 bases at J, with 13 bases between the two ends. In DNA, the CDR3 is TGTGCCAGTAGTATTGCGGGCTGGGGGACTGAAGCTTTCTTT. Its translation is CASSIAGWGTEAFF. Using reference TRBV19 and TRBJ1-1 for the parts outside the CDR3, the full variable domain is DGGITQSPKYLFRKEGQNVTLSCEQNLNHDAMYWYRQDPGQGLRLIYYSQIVNDFQKGDIAEGYSVSREKKESFPLTVTSAQKNPTAFYLCASSIAGWGTEAFFGQGTRLTVV.

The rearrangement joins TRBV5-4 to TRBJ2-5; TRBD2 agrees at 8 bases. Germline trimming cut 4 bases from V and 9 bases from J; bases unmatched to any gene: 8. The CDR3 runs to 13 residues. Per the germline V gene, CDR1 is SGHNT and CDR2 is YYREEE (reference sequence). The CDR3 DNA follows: TGTGCCAGCAGCCCGGGGGGGTTCGAGGCCCAGTACTTC. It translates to CASSPGGFEAQYF.

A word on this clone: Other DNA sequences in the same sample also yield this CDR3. The CDR3 sequence: CASSAGTVNTEAFF. The DNA of the CDR3 is TGTGCCAGCAGCGCGGGGACGGTGAACACTGAAGCTTTCTTT. The chain employs TRBV9 and TRBJ1-1, with a possible D match to TRBD1 (5 bases). With 3 bases removed from V and 0 bases from J, the gap between germline ends came to 9 bases. The CDR3 spans 14 residues. Looked up from germline, CDR1 is SGDLS and CDR2 is YYNGEE.

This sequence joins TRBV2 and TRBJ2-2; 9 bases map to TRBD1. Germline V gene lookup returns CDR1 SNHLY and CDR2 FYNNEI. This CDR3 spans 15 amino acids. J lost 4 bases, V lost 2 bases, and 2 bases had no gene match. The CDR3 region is CASSETGGSTGELFF. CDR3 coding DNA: TGTGCCAGCAGTGAAACAGGGGGCAGCACCGGGGAGCTGTTTTTT.

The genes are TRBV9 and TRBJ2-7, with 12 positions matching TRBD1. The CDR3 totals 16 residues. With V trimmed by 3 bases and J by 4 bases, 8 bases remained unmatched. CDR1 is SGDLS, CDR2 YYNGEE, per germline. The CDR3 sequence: CASSDPGTGGIYEQYF. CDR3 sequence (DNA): TGTGCCAGCAGCGACCCCGGGACAGGGGGCATTTACGAGCAGTACTTC. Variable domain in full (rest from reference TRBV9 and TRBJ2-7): DSGVTQTPKHLITATGQRVTLRCSPRSGDLSVYWYQQSLDQGLQFLIQYYNGEERAKGNILERFSAQQFPDLHSELNLSSLELGDSALYFCASSDPGTGGIYEQYFGPGTRLTVT.

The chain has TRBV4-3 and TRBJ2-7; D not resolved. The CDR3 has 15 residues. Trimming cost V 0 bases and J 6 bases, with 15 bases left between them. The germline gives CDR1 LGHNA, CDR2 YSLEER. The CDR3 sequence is CASSQDATVRGEQYF. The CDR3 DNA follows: TGCGCCAGCAGCCAAGATGCAACAGTCCGCGGCGAGCAGTACTTC.

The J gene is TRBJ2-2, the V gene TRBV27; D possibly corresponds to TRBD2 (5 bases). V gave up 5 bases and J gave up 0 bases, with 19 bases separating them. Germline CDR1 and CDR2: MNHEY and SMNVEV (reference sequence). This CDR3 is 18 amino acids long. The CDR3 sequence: CASSQKDRLRANTGELFF. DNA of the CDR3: TGTGCCAGCAGTCAGAAGGACCGGCTGAGGGCGAACACCGGGGAGCTGTTTTTT.

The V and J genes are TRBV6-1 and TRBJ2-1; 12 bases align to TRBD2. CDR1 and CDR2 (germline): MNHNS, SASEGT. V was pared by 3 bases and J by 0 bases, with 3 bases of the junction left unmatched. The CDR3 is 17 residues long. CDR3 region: CASSDGLAGTSYNEQFF. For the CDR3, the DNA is TGTGCCAGCAGTGACGGACTAGCGGGAACCTCCTACAATGAGCAGTTCTTC.

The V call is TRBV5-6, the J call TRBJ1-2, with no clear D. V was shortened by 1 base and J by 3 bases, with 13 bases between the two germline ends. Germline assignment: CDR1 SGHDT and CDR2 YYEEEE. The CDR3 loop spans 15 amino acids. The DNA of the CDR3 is TGTGCCAGCAGCTTGATTAACGGGGAGGACTATGGCTACACCTTC. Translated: CASSLINGEDYGYTF.

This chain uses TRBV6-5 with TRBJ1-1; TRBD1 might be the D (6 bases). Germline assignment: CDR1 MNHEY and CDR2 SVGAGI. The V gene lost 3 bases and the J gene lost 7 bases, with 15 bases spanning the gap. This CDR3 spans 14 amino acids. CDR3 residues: CASSYGGGRGEAFF. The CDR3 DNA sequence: TGTGCCAGCAGTTATGGCGGGGGCAGGGGTGAAGCTTTCTTT.

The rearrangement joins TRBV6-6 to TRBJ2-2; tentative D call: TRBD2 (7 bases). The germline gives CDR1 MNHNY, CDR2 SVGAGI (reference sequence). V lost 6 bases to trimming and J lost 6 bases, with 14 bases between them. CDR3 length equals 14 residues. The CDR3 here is CASSPKGGAGELFF. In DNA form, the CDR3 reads TGTGCCAGCAGCCCCAAAGGGGGGGCCGGGGAGCTGTTTTTT.

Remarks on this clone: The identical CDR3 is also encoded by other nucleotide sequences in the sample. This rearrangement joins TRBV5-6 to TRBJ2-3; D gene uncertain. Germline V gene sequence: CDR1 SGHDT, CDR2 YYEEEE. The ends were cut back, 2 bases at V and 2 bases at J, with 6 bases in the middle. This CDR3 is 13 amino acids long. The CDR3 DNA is TGTGCCAGCAGCTTCGGAGACACAGATACGCAGTATTTT. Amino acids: CASSFGDTDTQYF.

In DNA form, the CDR3 reads TGCGCCAGCAGCTTGGCGGGACAGGCCCTATCGCTTCAGTACTTC. This encodes CASSLAGQALSLQYF. The gene calls are TRBV5-1 and TRBJ2-4; 8 bases are a match to TRBD1. V shed 0 bases and J 11 bases; nucleotides not matched to a gene: 10. CDR1 and CDR2 from the germline V gene are SGHRS and YFSETQ. The CDR3 sequence is 15 residues long.

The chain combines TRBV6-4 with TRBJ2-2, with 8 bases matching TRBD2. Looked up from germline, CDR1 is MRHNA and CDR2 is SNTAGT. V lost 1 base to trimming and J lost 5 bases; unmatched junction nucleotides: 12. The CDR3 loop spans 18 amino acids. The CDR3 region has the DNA TGTGCCAGCAGTGACTACCCAGCGGGAGAGTCTTATACCGGGGAGCTGTTTTTT. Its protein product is CASSDYPAGESYTGELFF.